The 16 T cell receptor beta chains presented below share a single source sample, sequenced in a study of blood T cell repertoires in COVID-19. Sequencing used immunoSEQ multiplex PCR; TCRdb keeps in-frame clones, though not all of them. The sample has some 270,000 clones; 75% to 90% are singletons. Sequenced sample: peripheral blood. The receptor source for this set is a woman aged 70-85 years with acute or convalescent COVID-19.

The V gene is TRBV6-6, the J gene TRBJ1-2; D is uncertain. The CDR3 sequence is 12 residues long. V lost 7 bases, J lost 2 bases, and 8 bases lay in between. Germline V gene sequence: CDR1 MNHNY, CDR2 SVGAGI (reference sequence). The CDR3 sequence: CASTASNYGYTF. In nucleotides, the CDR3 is TGTGCCAGCACCGCGAGCAACTATGGCTACACCTTC.

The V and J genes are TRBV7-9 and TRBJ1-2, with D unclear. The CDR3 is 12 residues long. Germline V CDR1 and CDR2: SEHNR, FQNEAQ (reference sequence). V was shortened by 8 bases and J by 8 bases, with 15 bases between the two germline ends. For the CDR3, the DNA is TGTGCCAGCTCGATGAGAAGTTCGGGCTACACCTTC. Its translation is CASSMRSSGYTF.

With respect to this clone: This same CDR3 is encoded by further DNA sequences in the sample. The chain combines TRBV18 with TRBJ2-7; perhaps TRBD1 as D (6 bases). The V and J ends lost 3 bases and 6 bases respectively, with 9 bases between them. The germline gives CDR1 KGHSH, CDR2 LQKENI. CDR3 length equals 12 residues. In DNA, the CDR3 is TGTGCCAGCTCACCTCAACAGGGCGAGCAGTACTTC. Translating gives CASSPQQGEQYF.

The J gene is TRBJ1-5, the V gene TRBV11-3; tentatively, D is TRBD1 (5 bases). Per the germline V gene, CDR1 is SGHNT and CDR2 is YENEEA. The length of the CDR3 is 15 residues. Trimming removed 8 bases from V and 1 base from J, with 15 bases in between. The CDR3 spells CASLTGLGSNQPQHF. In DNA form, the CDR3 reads TGTGCCAGCCTCACAGGCCTGGGGAGCAATCAGCCCCAGCATTTT.

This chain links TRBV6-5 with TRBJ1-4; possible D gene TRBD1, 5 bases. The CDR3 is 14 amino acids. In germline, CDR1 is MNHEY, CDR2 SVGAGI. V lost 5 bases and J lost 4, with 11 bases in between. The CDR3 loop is CASSKERGNEKLFF. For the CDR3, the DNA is TGTGCCAGCAGTAAGGAAAGGGGTAATGAAAAACTGTTTTTT.

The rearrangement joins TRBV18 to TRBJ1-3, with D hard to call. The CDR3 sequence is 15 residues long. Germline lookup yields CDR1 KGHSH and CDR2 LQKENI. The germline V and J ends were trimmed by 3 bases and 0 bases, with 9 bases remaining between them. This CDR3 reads CASSPDSISGNTIYF. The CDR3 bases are TGTGCCAGCTCACCGGATAGCATCTCTGGAAACACCATATATTTT.

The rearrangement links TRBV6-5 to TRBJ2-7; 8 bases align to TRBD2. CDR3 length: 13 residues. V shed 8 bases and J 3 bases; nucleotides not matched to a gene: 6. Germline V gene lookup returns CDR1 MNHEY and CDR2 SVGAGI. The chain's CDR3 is CASLDAGGYEQYF. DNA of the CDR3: TGTGCCAGCCTGGACGCGGGGGGCTACGAGCAGTACTTC.

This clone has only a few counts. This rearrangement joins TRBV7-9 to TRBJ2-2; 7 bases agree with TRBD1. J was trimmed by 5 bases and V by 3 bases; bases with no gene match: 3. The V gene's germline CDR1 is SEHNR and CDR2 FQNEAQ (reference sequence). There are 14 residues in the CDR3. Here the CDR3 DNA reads TGTGCCAGCAGCTTTACAGGGGAAACCGGGGAGCTGTTTTTT. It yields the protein CASSFTGETGELFF.

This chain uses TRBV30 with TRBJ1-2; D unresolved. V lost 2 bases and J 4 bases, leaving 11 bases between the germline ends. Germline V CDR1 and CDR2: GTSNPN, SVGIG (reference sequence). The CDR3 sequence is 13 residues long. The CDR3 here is CAWSPGNLYGYTF. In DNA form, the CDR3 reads TGTGCCTGGAGTCCGGGGAACCTCTATGGCTACACCTTC.

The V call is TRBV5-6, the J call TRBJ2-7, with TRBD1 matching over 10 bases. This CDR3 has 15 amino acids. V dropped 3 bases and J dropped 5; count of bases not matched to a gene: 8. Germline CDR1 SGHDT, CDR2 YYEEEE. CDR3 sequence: CASSSPGQGRDEQYF. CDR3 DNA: TGTGCCAGCAGCTCCCCGGGACAGGGGAGGGACGAGCAGTACTTC.

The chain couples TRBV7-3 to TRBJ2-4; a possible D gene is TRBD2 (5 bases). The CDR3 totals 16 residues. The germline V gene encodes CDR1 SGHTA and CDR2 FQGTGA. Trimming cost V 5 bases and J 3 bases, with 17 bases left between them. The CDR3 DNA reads TGTGCCAGCAGCGGGAGTTTGGGCAGCCTCAAAAACATTCAGTACTTC. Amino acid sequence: CASSGSLGSLKNIQYF. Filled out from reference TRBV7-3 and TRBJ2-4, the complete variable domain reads GAGVSQTPSNKVTEKGKYVELRCDPISGHTALYWYRQSLGQGPEFLIYFQGTGAADDSGLPNDRFFAVRPEGSVSTLKIQRTERGDSAVYLCASSGSLGSLKNIQYFGAGTRLSVL.

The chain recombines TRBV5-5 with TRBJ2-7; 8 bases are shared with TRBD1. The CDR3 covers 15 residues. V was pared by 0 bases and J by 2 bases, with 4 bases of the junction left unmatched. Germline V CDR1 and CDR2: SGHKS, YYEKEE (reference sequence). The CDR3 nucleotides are TGTGCCAGCAGCTTGGGGGACAGGCCTACCTACGAGCAGTACTTC. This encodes CASSLGDRPTYEQYF.

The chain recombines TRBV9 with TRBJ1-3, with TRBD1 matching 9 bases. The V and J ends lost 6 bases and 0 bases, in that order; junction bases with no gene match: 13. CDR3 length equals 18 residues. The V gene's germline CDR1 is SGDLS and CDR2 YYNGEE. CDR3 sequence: CASTIDTGGSVSGNTIYF. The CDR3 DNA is TGTGCCAGCACCATAGACACAGGGGGCTCCGTCTCTGGAAACACCATATATTTT.

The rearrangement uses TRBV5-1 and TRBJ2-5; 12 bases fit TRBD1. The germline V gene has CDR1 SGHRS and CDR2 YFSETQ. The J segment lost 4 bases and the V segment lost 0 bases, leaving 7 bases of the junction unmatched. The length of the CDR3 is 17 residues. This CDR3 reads CASSLASGTGGAETQYF. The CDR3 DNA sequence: TGCGCCAGCAGCTTGGCCTCGGGGACAGGGGGCGCAGAGACCCAGTACTTC.

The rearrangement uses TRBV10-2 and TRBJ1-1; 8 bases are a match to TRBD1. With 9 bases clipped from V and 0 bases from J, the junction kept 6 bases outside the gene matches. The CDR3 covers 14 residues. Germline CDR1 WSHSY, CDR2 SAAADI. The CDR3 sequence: CASKWTGLNTEAFF. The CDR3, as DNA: TGCGCCAGTAAATGGACAGGGTTGAACACTGAAGCTTTCTTT.

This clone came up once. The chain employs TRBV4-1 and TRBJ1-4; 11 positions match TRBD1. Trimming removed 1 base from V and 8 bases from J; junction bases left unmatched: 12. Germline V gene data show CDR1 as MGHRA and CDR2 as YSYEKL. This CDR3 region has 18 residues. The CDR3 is CASSQGDRGGLIGEKLFF. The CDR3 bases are TGCGCCAGCAGCCAAGGGGACAGGGGGGGCCTAATAGGCGAAAAACTGTTTTTT.